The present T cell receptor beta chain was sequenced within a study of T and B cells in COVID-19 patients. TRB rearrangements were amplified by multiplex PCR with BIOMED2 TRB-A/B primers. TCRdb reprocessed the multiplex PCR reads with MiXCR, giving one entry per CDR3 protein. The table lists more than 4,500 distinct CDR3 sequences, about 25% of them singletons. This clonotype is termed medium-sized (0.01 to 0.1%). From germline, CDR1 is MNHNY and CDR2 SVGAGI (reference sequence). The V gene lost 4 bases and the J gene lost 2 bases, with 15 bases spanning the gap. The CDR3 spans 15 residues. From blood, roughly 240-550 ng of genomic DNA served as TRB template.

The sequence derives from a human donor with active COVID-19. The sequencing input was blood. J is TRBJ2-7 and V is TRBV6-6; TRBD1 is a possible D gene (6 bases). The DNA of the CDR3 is TGTGCCAGCAGTTTCTTCGGGACACTAACCTACGAGCAGTACTTC. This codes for CASSFFGTLTYEQYF.